The following is a T cell receptor (beta chain) sequence with its context. Antigen specificity is unknown. This sample was taken from a study of T cell responses to AZD1222 COVID-19 vaccine. Study-wide findings and caveats: The CD4 TCRs associated with vaccination extended across spike and predominated at 160-218 and 743-854. The reported proportion of spike-specific TCRs targeting unmutated variant regions was nearly half. Researchers took repertoire samples only after the peak T cell response had come.

The repertoire was sequenced with immunoSEQ multiplex PCR; TCRdb's copy has only in-frame clones and lacks some. The sample records 90,000 to 120,000 clones, approximately 90% being singletons. Investigators merged groups given second doses at roughly 4 or roughly 12 weeks. CDR3 length: 15 amino acids. Trimming removed 6 bases at V and 0 bases at J, with 15 bases between. CDR1 and CDR2 (germline): MNHEY, SVGAGI. Sequenced material: peripheral blood, taken 28 days after the second AZD1222 dose. This clonotype was sampled from an adult who received the AZD1222 COVID-19 vaccine. The chain couples TRBV6-5 to TRBJ2-7; D tentatively reads TRBD1 or TRBD2 (5 bases each). In nucleotides, the CDR3 is TGTGCCAGCAGCCTCCGGGACCTGAGCTCCTACGAGCAGTACTTC. It yields the protein CASSLRDLSSYEQYF.